These 6 T cell receptor beta chains share one sample of origin, sequenced in a study of blood T cell repertoires in COVID-19. Clones were sequenced by immunoSEQ multiplex PCR, and TCRdb holds only the in-frame ones, with some missing. The table lists about 400,000 clones, roughly 86% of them singletons. Sequencing input: peripheral blood. The receptors come from a human donor in a cohort sampled during active COVID-19.

The rearrangement joins TRBV3-1 (or the pseudogene TRBV3-2) to TRBJ2-2, with D tentatively TRBD2 (7 bases). The CDR3 spans 16 residues. Germline loops: CDR1 LGHDT, CDR2 YNNKEL (reference sequence). The ends were cut back, 2 bases at V and 6 bases at J, with 16 bases in the middle. The CDR3 here is CASSQPWGGPPGELFF. DNA for the CDR3: TGTGCCAGCAGCCAACCCTGGGGGGGCCCCCCCGGGGAGCTGTTTTTT.

V and J are TRBV18 and TRBJ1-1, with D unclear. Per the germline V gene, CDR1 is KGHSH and CDR2 is LQKENI. This CDR3 region has 13 residues. V lost 3 bases, J lost 4 bases, and 9 bases lay in between. DNA for the CDR3: TGTGCCAGCTCACCGTACGGGGTCACTGAAGCTTTCTTT. Translated: CASSPYGVTEAFF. The full variable domain, in which reference TRBV18 and TRBJ1-1 provide the parts outside the CDR3, is NAGVMQNPRHLVRRRGQEARLRCSPMKGHSHVYWYRQLPEEGLKFMVYLQKENIIDESGMPKERFSAEFPKEGPSILRIQQVVRGDSAAYFCASSPYGVTEAFFGQGTRLTVV.

The V call is TRBV4-1, the J call TRBJ2-1; 9 bases line up with TRBD1. The ends lost 4 bases at V and 6 bases at J; junction bases unmatched: 10. Germline V gives CDR1 MGHRA, CDR2 YSYEKL. This CDR3 has 16 residues. The CDR3 nucleotides read TGCGCCAGCAGCCGTCAAGTGGACAGGGGACTCAATGAGCAGTTCTTC. The encoded protein is CASSRQVDRGLNEQFF.

The V call is TRBV3-1 (or the pseudogene TRBV3-2), the J call TRBJ2-7, with 11 bases identical to TRBD1. Germline V CDR1 and CDR2: LGHDT, YNNKEL (reference sequence). V trimming: 5 bases; J trimming: 3 bases; junction bases outside the gene matches: 6. The CDR3 runs to 15 residues. CDR3 amino acids: CASSYRDRGFYEQYF. CDR3 bases: TGTGCCAGCAGCTACCGGGACAGGGGGTTCTACGAGCAGTACTTC.

This chain joins TRBV18 and TRBJ1-1, with 10 bases aligning to TRBD1. Germline V CDR1 and CDR2: KGHSH, LQKENI. V trimming: 3 bases; J trimming: 4 bases; junction bases outside the gene matches: 8. CDR3 size: 16 residues. The CDR3, as DNA: TGTGCCAGCTCACCTTTAAGTCGACAGGGGGCCACTGAAGCTTTCTTT. Translated: CASSPLSRQGATEAFF.

The chain is built from TRBV2 and TRBJ2-1, with D possibly matching TRBD2 (6 bases). The CDR3 runs 14 residues. Germline values: CDR1 SNHLY, CDR2 FYNNEI. V dropped 6 bases and J dropped 8 bases, with 17 bases sitting between them. The CDR3 is CASSPVTRADEQFF. Here the CDR3 DNA reads TGTGCCAGCAGCCCCGTGACTAGGGCCGATGAGCAGTTCTTC.